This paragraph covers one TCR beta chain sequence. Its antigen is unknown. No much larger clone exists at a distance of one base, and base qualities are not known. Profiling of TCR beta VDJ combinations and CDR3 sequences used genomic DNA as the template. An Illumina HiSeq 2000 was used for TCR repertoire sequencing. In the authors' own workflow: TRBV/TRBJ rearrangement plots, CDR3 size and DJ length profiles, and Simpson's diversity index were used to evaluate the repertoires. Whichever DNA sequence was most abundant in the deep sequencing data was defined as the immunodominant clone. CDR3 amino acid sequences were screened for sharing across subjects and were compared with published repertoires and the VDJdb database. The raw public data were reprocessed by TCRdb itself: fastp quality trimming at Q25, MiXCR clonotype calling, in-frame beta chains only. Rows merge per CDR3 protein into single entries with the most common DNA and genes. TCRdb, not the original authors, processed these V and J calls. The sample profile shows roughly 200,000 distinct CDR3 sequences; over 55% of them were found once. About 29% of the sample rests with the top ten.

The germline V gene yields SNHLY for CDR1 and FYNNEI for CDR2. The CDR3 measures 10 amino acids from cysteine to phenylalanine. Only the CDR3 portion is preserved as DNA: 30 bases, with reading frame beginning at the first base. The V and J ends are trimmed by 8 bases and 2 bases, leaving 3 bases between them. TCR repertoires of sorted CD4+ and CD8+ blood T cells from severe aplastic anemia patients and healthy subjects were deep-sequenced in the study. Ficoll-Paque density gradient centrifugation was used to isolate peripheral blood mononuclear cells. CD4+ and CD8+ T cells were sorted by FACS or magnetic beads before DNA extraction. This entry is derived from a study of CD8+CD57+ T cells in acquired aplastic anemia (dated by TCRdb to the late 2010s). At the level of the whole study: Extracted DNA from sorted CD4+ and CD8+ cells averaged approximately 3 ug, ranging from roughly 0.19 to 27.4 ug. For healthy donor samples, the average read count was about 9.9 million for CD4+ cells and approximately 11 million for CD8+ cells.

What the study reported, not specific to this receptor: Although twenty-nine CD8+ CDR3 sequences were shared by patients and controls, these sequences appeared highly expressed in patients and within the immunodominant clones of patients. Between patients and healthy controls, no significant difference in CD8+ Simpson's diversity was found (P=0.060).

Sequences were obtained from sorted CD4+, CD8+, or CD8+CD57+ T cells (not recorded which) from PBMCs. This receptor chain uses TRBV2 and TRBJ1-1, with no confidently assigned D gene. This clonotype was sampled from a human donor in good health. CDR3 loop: CASLNTEAFF. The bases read TGTGCCAGCCTTAACACTGAAGCTTTCTTT.